This TCR beta chain was obtained from a study of Ad26.COV2.S vaccination and SARS-CoV-2 variants listed by TCRdb under 2021. The study in broad terms: Donors in the vaccine arm were drawn from COV1001, a phase I-IIa trial of Ad26.COV2.S in healthy adults that was multicentre, randomized, double-blind and placebo-controlled. Investigators remained blinded to trial group allocation during experiments and outcome assessment. A total of around 32 samples were included in the TCR-sequenced set, comprising around 19 Ad26.COV2.S vaccine recipients, 5 placebo recipients and 8 SARS-CoV-2 convalescent individuals. Participants in the trial were split at random into five groups of five each, receiving low-dose or high-dose Ad26.COV2.S once or twice, or else placebo on both occasions. TCRbeta repertoire sequencing was used to assess the specificity and breadth of SARS-CoV-2-reactive T cell receptors after Ad26.COV2.S vaccination. Ad26.COV2.S was given intramuscularly at 5x10^10 or 1x10^11 viral particles, as a single shot or as two shots 56 days apart.

The sample's treatment or condition label, decoded: around 19 received Ad26.COV2.S at low or high dose, single or two shots; roughly five received placebo; per-sample allocation not given. Repertoires of vaccine and placebo recipients were sequenced from samples taken on day 63 after the first injection. Cohort 1b enrolled roughly 25 adults aged 18-55 years at a single site in Boston, USA, between 29 July and 7 August 2020. As a vaccine, Ad26.COV2.S was a replication-incompetent adenovirus type 26 vector that expressed a prefusion-stabilized SARS-CoV-2 spike protein derived from the original Wuhan strain. TCRbeta CDR3 regions were sequenced with the immunoSEQ Assay. After extraction, genomic DNA underwent amplification by bias-controlled multiplex PCR, followed by high-throughput sequencing. The authors processed their data as follows. Collapsing and filtering of sequences were performed to quantify the absolute abundance of each unique TCRbeta CDR3 region. T cell fraction was estimated by normalization of TCRbeta template counts to usable DNA, with usable DNA being measured through amplification of reference genes present in all nucleated cells. Repertoire TCRs were annotated as SARS-CoV-2-specific by exact matching of V gene, CDR3 amino acid sequence and J gene to a known reactive TCR set. The reference SARS-CoV-2 TCR set was derived from MIRA and filtered for enrichment in COVID-19-positive ImmuneCODE repertoires, a step that removed public or cross-reactive TCRs. Based on the MIRA antigens, annotated TCRs were further analysed at the level of specific ORF or position within ORF. Breadth was defined as the number of annotated unique rearrangements divided by the total number of unique productive rearrangements, and depth was defined as the summed frequency of the annotated unique rearrangements. Group comparisons of TCR breadth used two-sided Wilcoxon rank-sum tests. TCRdb re-hosts the immuneACCESS table, in-frame sequences only. Its copies lack some clones; in the studies checked, an unresolved V gene accounts for under half of them, and the cause for the rest is not known. V and J calls and clone size are given by that table; D and trimming were obtained from the DNA. This sample gives about 400,000 clones in total; 80% to 95% of them show up just once. The ten largest clones take up around 1.8% of the sample.

Paper-wide results and their limitations: Compared with placebo recipients, Ad26.COV2.S recipients showed higher spike-specific TCR breadth (P = 0.0014). Comparing responses between vaccine doses or regimens was not something the study was powered to do. After vaccination, substantial breadth of spike-specific CD8+ and CD4+ T cell responses was reported. Vaccine and placebo recipients had comparable non-spike TCR breadth, which fits with the vaccine containing only spike. The authors noted that total T cell responses may have been underestimated by the TCR breadth and depth analyses.

Note on this clone: The clone's antigen remains unknown. No quality values exist for individual bases; no much larger clone is one base distant.

The clonotype was recovered from a person aged 18 to 59 who received the Ad26.COV2.S COVID-19 vaccine or a placebo. Sequenced here: peripheral blood, sampled in a trial of Ad26.COV2.S vaccine versus placebo.

CDR3 reads: CAKQGDYNEKLFF. The DNA sequence is as follows: TGTGCCAAACAGGGAGATTATAATGAAAAACTGTTTTTT. The receptor chain draws on TRBV2 and TRBJ1-4, with TRBD1 perhaps the D gene, on 6 matching bases. The germline V gene sets CDR1 to SNHLY and CDR2 to FYNNEI. The trim is 10 bases for V and 4 bases for J, with a gap of 13 bases between the germline ends. The CDR3 covers 13 residues, taking in both the cysteine and the phenylalanine. Of all the DNA, just the CDR3 is kept, 39 bases in frame from base 1.